The TCR beta chain under discussion was sequenced for a study of T cell repertoires in cytomegalovirus infection. Trimming pared 0 bases from V and 3 bases from J, leaving 11 bases between. The CDR3 is 15 amino acids. CDR1 and CDR2 from the germline V gene are LGHNA and YNFKEQ. This clonotype was counted once. The antigen is not known. Via MiXCR, TCRdb re-called the reads, giving one row per CDR3 protein. The top ten clones hold roughly 13% of a sample with about 310,000 distinct CDR3 sequences, around 25% of them seen once. The receptor's source is a human donor in good health (CMV status not recorded). Some clones in this sample may be carry-over from other donors' samples. This rearrangement joins TRBV4-2 to TRBJ1-1; D perhaps matches TRBD1 (5 bases). The input for sequencing was cultured PBMCs, taken from culture after CMV antigen stimulation. The CDR3 sequence is CASSQDGQGHTEAFF. In nucleotides, the CDR3 is TGTGCCAGCAGCCAAGATGGGCAGGGCCACACTGAAGCTTTCTTT.